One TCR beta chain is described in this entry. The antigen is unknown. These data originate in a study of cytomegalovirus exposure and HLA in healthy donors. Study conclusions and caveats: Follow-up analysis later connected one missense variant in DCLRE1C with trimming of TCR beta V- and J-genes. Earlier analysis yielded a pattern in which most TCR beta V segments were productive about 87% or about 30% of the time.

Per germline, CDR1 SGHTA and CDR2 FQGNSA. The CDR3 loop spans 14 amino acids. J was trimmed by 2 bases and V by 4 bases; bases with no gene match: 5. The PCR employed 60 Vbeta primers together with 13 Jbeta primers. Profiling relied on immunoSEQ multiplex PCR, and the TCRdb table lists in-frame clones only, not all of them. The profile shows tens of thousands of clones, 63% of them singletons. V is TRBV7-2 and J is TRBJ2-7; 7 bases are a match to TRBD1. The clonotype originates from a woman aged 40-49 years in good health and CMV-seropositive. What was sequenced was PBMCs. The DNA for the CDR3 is TGTGCCAGCAGCTCCCAGGGGGATACCTACGAGCAGTACTTC. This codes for CASSSQGDTYEQYF. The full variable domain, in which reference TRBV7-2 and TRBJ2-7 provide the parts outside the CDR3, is GAGVSQSPSNKVTEKGKDVELRCDPISGHTALYWYRQSLGQGLEFLIYFQGNSAPDKSGLPSDRFSAERTGGSVSTLTIQRTQQEDSAVYLCASSSQGDTYEQYFGPGTRLTVT.